The present TCR beta chain was sequenced within a study of cytomegalovirus exposure and HLA in healthy donors (dated by TCRdb to the late 2010s). Study-wide context: According to an earlier analysis of 587 of the donors, about 180 million T cells yielded 117 million unique TCR beta sequences and 276 Gb of sequence data. About 280 gigabases of sequencing data and 70 million to 95 million unique TCR sequences made up an early release that covered approximately 700 HLA-typed donors. Of the 398 genotyped donors, about 84% fell in the genetic ancestry cluster associated with self-reported Caucasian donors. The study was designed to test whether signatures of past pathogen exposure could be identified by cataloging public T cell receptors. The study used immunosequencing to profile the T cell repertoires of some 600 subjects and linked those repertoires to cytomegalovirus serostatus. In addition to the first cohort of 666 subjects, a separate validation cohort of 100 to 150 different subjects was used. High-throughput TCR immunosequencing, statistical association of individual TCRs with disease status, and machine learning were combined to predict cytomegalovirus infection status. A later analysis re-examined previously published TCR beta repertoires from more than 550 donors and added high-resolution HLA genotyping to investigate patterns of TCR occurrence. Rather than using new phenotypic data, the later analysis identified candidate immune exposures from TCR beta sequences and from how often those sequences occurred across donors. In an earlier analysis of over 550 of the donors, high-throughput TCR beta sequencing was used to judge whether each TCR beta V gene segment behaved as functional or pseudogenic. Donor age, sex, ethnicity and CMV serostatus were compiled together with the repertoire data. A later genetic analysis took genome-wide SNP genotypes for about 55% of the roughly 670 donors and used that subset as a discovery cohort. All discovery cohort repertoires had been generated using a single sequencing platform. Class I and class II HLA loci were covered by the typing at four-digit resolution. Typing coverage differed by locus: A, B, C, DRB1 and DQB1 were typed in about 629-640 donors, DQA1 in 522, DPA1 in 600 to 610, and DPB1 in just under 490. Roughly five DR-DQ haplotypes were handled as single units for association and clustering because linkage in the cohort was strong. Among some 410 genotyped donors of the cohort, an average of roughly 230,000 unique TCR beta nucleotide sequences was sequenced per donor, of which about 19% were non-productive.

The cohort comprised hundreds of healthy bone marrow donors. Cohort members were all nominally healthy when sampled, although unrecorded immune exposures were likely present. The donor was CMV seronegative and belonged to the group of 352 seronegative cohort members. Every donor gave a peripheral blood sample, and the peripheral blood mononuclear cells from that sample were used for TCR beta sequencing. Genomic DNA extraction from the blood cell samples was performed with the Qiagen DNeasy Blood Extraction Kit. General findings and caveats noted by the study authors: Because HLA typing was missing for some donors at each locus, association tests included only the typed subset. In an earlier analysis of under 600 of the donors, most TCR beta V segments were observed in productive rearrangements about 90% or about 30% of the time, broadly matching IMGT annotations. Only TCR beta chains were sequenced in this cohort, and the absence of alpha or paired-chain data limited detectable features. The classifier was reported to diagnose cytomegalovirus status with high specificity and sensitivity in both the original and validation cohorts. Because the 87-base-pair reads could not distinguish some IMGT-functional V segments, including TRBV6-2 and TRBV6-3, those segments were excluded. A later genetic analysis reported fewer N-insertions in productive TCRs among donors in an Asian-associated ancestry cluster than the roughly 620-donor mean. Roughly uniform sequencing depth across donors was assumed in presence/absence analyses, although this assumption may not hold. According to a later analysis, parvovirus B19, influenza, CMV and Epstein-Barr virus appeared linked to several top co-occurrence clusters. Over 15 rarely observed V segments, including chromosome 9 orphons, were excluded from the earlier analysis of some 590 of the donors because counts were too low. In a later genetic analysis, a missense DCLRE1C variant was associated with V-gene and J-gene trimming of TCR beta chains, and the association was replicated in an independent cohort. A few of the identified cytomegalovirus-associated TCR beta chains were confirmed in vitro to be specific for cytomegalovirus antigens. Immune exposure information for the cohort was limited to CMV serostatus. In a later analysis, TCR association rates were found to vary across HLA loci, with the most associated TCRs seen for DRB1 alleles and the fewest for HLA-C alleles. Compared with equally common non-associated chains, HLA-associated TCR beta chains in a later analysis were more clonally expanded and had lower generation probabilities. In the study, approximately 160 TCR beta chains were listed as associated with cytomegalovirus. Correlated functional status among segregating V segments might be attributable to linkage disequilibrium, but an unknown experimental factor could not be ruled out. A group of highly shared sequence variants was considered likely to be a technical artifact of the sequencing pipeline. Assigning TCR associations to individual alleles was difficult when HLA alleles, especially DR and DQ, strongly co-occurred. According to the authors, the approach could potentially be generalized to other disease states and immunological phenotypes. According to a later analysis, most CMV-associated TCR beta chains appeared to be HLA-restricted, and the HLA associations seemed to be driven largely by CMV exposure. Most TCR sequences were seen in very few donors, while some public TCRs were found in many individuals. A further reported finding was that TCR beta sequences accurately predicted the HLA-A and HLA-B alleles for most subjects in the first cohort. Specific HLA alleles were associated with some 15,000 TCR beta sequences at a false discovery rate of 0.05 in a later analysis.

From V the trimming removes 6 bases and from J it removes 3 bases, while the gene matches leave 10 bases of the junction unaccounted for. From cysteine to phenylalanine, the CDR3 is 15 amino acids long. Only the CDR3 region is kept as DNA, spanning 45 bases read in frame from base 1. CDR1 is given as SGDLS and CDR2 as YYNGEE, both from the germline V gene. A note on this clone: Its target antigen remains unknown. No base quality values were provided; no much bigger clone lies one nucleotide off.

The library came from the immunoSEQ multiplex PCR assay. For the multiplex PCR, a mixture combining 60 forward primers for TCR Vbeta segments and 13 reverse primers for TCR Jbeta segments was used. The CDR3 region of rearranged TCR beta genes was amplified from genomic DNA with a multiplex PCR assay. Amplified TCR beta libraries were sequenced as 87-base-pair reads on the Illumina HiSeq System. The source study handled its data this way. A later analysis tallied tens of millions of unique TCR beta chains across the approximately 670 repertoires, and approximately 11 million of those chains were shared by two or more donors. To remove PCR and sequencing errors, raw reads were error-corrected and collapsed into unique sequences using a nearest-neighbor algorithm that merged closely related sequences. V, D and J gene segments were assigned by aligning CDR3 sequences to IMGT reference sequences. Each retained sequence needed at least a six-nucleotide match to both a V gene segment and a J gene segment. A rearrangement counted as productive if the CDR3 had no stop codons and remained in frame with V and J, and every other rearrangement counted as non-productive. CDR3 was defined according to IMGT convention as the region running from the second conserved V-encoded cysteine to the conserved J-encoded phenylalanine. The earlier analysis of roughly 590 of the donors excluded any sequence lacking an unambiguous match to a single V gene segment. An earlier analysis of almost 600 of the donors classified V segments as functional when productive rearrangements were above 56.7% and as segregating when the standard deviation between donors was above 5%. A statistical classification framework was developed to diagnose cytomegalovirus status using the catalog of TCR beta chain sequences. In a later analysis, TCR nucleotide sequences were compared against IMGT/GENE-DB human TR gene sequences so that V and J genes could be assigned. A later analysis assigned CDR3 sequences and most-parsimonious VDJ recombination scenarios with the TCRdist pipeline. A later analysis defined each TCR beta chain by its CDR3 amino acid sequence plus V-gene family, and excluded reads lacking a unique V-gene family. A later analysis removed 592 highly shared, low-generation-probability nucleotide sequences to deal with suspected cross-contamination and a sequencing artifact. For each public chain, a later analysis derived a clonal expansion index from normalized ranks of inferred template counts within each repertoire. A later analysis computed generation probabilities with a VDJ recombination model fitted to out-of-frame rearrangements, and checked the results against IGoR. A later analysis scored TCR-TCR, TCR-HLA and TCR-CMV co-occurrence with hypergeometric tests, applying a repertoire-size bias correction to TCR pairs. In a later analysis, false discovery rates were estimated by permuting HLA or CMV assignments 20 times. In a later analysis, co-occurring TCRs were grouped with DBSCAN, and TCRdist sequence similarity was added when clustering was performed within HLA-allele-positive subsets. Co-occurrence clustering excluded repertoires with fewer than 30,000 or more than 120,000 public chains, plus five with anomalous nucleotide sharing. TCRdb took this table from immuneACCESS and kept in-frame rearrangements with V and J called. Such tables lack part of the clones; where checked against another copy, unresolved V genes explain under half of the gap, and the rest is unexplained. The D gene and trimming were derived from the DNA, and the V and J assignments and clone size from that table. This sample lists about 160,000 clones; 84% were detected once. Approximately 2% of the sample is held by the ten biggest clonotypes.

This receptor was taken from a man aged 18 to 35 in good health and CMV-seronegative. The sample consisted of PBMCs. This chain joins TRBV9 to TRBJ1-1; the junction holds 8 bases that match TRBD1. The DNA sequence is TGTGCCAGCACCCTTATGACAGGGGCTGACACTGAAGCTTTCTTT. Translated, it gives CASTLMTGADTEAFF.